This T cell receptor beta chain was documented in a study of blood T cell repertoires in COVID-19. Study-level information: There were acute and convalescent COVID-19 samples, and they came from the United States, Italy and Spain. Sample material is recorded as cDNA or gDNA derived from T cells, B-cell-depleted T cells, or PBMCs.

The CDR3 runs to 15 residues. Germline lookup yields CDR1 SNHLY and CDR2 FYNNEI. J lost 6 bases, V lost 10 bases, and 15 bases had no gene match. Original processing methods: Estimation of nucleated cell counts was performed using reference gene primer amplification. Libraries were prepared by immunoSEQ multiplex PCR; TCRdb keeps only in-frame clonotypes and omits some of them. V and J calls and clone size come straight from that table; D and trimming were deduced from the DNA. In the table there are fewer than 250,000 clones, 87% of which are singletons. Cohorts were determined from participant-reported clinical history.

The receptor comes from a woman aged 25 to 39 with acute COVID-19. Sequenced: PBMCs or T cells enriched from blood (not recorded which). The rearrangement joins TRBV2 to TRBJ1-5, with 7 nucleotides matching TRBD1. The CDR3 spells CAIRDGTELGQPQHF. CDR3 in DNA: TGTGCCATCAGAGACGGGACAGAACTTGGTCAGCCCCAGCATTTT.